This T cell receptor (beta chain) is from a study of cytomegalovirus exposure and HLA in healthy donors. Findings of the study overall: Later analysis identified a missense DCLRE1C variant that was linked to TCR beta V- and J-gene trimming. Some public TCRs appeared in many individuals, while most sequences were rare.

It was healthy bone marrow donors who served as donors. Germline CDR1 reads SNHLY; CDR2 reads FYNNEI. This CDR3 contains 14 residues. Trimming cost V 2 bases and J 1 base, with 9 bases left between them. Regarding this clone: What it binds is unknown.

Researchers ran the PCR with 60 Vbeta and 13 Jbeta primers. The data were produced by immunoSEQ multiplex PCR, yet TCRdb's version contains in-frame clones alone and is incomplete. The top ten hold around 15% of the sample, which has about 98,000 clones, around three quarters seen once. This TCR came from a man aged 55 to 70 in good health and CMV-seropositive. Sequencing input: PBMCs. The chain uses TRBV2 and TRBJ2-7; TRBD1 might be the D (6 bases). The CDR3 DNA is TGTGCCAGCAGTGAAAACAGGGATTCCTACGAGCAGTACTTC. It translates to CASSENRDSYEQYF.